The rows below give T cell receptor beta chains drawn from one sample of a study of long-term antiretroviral therapy in people with HIV. The method was immunoSEQ multiplex PCR; TCRdb's version includes in-frame clones alone and lacks a portion of them. The sample has some 16,000 clones, 94% seen once. This material consisted of unsorted PBMCs, taken nearly 6.5 years after starting antiretroviral therapy. These receptors were obtained from a woman aged 50 to 65 with HIV. Each CDR3 is given with its conserved first and last residue. A D gene is named only where the DNA matches it firmly. Some rows have no size entry. The others give once, few or many, or a class for an expanded clone.

d_call j_call clone_size cdr3_length v_call cdr3_nt cdr3_aa
NA TRBJ2-1 NA 15 TRBV4-3 TGCGCCAGCAGCCGAGGCGAAGAGGGATACAATGAGCAGTTCTTC CASSRGEEGYNEQFF
NA TRBJ2-5 NA 16 TRBV4-3 TGCGCCAGCAGCCAAGGGTATCTGGAAGACCAAGAGACCCAGTACTTC CASSQGYLEDQETQYF
NA TRBJ2-2 NA 15 TRBV6-6 TGTGCCAGCAGTAGGCAGGCCACGAACACCGGGGAGCTGTTTTTT CASSRQATNTGELFF
NA TRBJ2-7 NA 17 TRBV2 TGTGCCAGCAGTGAAAGGGGTCTCGGCCTCGTCACCTACGAGCAGTACTTC CASSERGLGLVTYEQYF
NA TRBJ1-1 few 15 TRBV29-1 TGCAGCGTCGACCTTCTCAGGGGATATGGTACTGAAGCTTTCTTT CSVDLLRGYGTEAFF
NA TRBJ1-1 NA 14 TRBV5-6 TGTGCCAGCAGCCCCGGGACAAGAGGAAGTGAAGCTTTCTTT CASSPGTRGSEAFF
NA TRBJ2-3 NA 14 TRBV5-1 TGCGCCACCAGGACAGATTCTAGCACAGATACGCAGTATTTT CATRTDSSTDTQYF
NA TRBJ2-1 NA 15 TRBV4-2 TGTGCCAGCAGCCAAGATCTACTAGTACAATATGAGCAGTTCTTC CASSQDLLVQYEQFF
TRBD1 TRBJ1-1 NA 16 TRBV7-8 TGTGCCAGCAGCTTTTCAGCGGGACAGGGAGGTACTGAAGCTTTCTTT CASSFSAGQGGTEAFF
NA TRBJ1-2 NA 14 TRBV4-1 TGCGCCAGCAGCCAATGGTTCGGGAACTATGGCTACACCTTC CASSQWFGNYGYTF
TRBD1 TRBJ2-7 NA 13 TRBV10-3 TGTGCCATCAAGGGACAGGGATCGTCCGAGCAGTACTTC CAIKGQGSSEQYF
NA TRBJ2-3 NA 11 TRBV5-6 TGTGCCAGCAGCTTGGGAGATACGCAGTATTTT CASSLGDTQYF
NA TRBJ1-5 NA 15 TRBV18 TGTGCCAGCTCAAAGGGACATGATAGCAATCAGCCCCAGCATTTT CASSKGHDSNQPQHF
NA TRBJ2-5 NA 14 TRBV14 TGTGCCAGCAGCCAAGTTTCCAGGCAAGAGACCCAGTACTTC CASSQVSRQETQYF
NA TRBJ2-4 NA 16 TRBV7-2 TGTGCCAGCAGCTCAGTCGTAGGGGTGTCACAAAACATTCAGTACTTC CASSSVVGVSQNIQYF
TRBD1 TRBJ1-4 NA 17 TRBV28 TGTGCCAGCAGCCGAAACCGAAACAAGGGGGCGAAGGAAAAACTGTTTTTT CASSRNRNKGAKEKLFF
NA TRBJ2-5 NA 14 TRBV6-5 TGTGCCAGCAGTCGACAGTTGCAGGGGGAGACCCAGTACTTC CASSRQLQGETQYF
NA TRBJ2-1 NA 14 TRBV11-2 TGTGCCAGCAGCACAATGCACAGCGGGTTCGAGCAGTTCTTC CASSTMHSGFEQFF
NA TRBJ2-5 once 12 TRBV28 TGTGCCAGCAGTTTTGTCGGGTCGACCCAGTACTTC CASSFVGSTQYF
TRBD2 TRBJ2-5 NA 14 TRBV10-3 TGTGCCATCAGTGATGGGACTAGTCAAGAGACCCAGTACTTC CAISDGTSQETQYF
NA TRBJ2-1 NA 15 TRBV6-4 TGTGCCAGCAGTGATGGGGGCAGAGCCTACAATGAGCAGTTCTTC CASSDGGRAYNEQFF
NA TRBJ1-1 NA 14 TRBV5-5 TGTGCCAGCAACGTGGGGGGGGGTAGCACTGAAGCTTTCTTT CASNVGGGSTEAFF
NA TRBJ1-5 NA 15 TRBV16 TGTGCCAGCAGCCAATCGGGGACTGGATCACAGCCCCAGCATTTT CASSQSGTGSQPQHF
NA TRBJ1-2 NA 14 TRBV5-4 TGTGCCAGCAGCTTGGGGCCTTCGATAGATGGCTACACCTTC CASSLGPSIDGYTF
TRBD2 TRBJ2-2 once 16 TRBV5-4 TGTGCCAGCAGCTCCACCCCGGGACTAGCAGTCGGGGAGCTGTTTTTT CASSSTPGLAVGELFF